Each of the 9 T cell receptor beta chains below was sequenced from the same sample in a study of CD8+ T cells in alopecia areata. Sequencing relied on a cDNA template that was reverse transcribed from extracted RNA. Using immunoSEQ multiplex PCR, the repertoire was profiled, and TCRdb retains in-frame clones only, with some absent. The sample shows 150,000 to 200,000 clones, 67% of them seen only once. This material consisted of CD8+ T cells sorted from blood, taken at week 0. These receptors were collected from a human donor with alopecia areata.

The chain is built from TRBV6-5 and TRBJ1-1; tentatively, D is TRBD1 (5 bases). This CDR3 is built from 15 residues. Trimming took 5 bases from V and 0 from J, leaving 13 bases between them. CDR1 and CDR2 (germline): MNHEY, SVGAGI. CDR3 sequence (DNA): TGTGCCAGCAGTCGGATCAGGGAGTTGAACACTGAAGCTTTCTTT. This sequence encodes CASSRIRELNTEAFF.

This clone has only a few counts. This rearrangement joins TRBV29-1 to TRBJ1-2, with no clear D. Per germline, CDR1 SQVTM and CDR2 ANQGSEA. The ends were cut back, 0 bases at V and 4 bases at J, with 6 bases in the middle. This CDR3 has 12 residues. The CDR3 region is CSVEDRSYGYTF. DNA of the CDR3: TGCAGCGTTGAAGATCGGTCCTATGGCTACACCTTC.

V and J are TRBV30 and TRBJ1-1; the D gene is possibly TRBD1 (5 bases). Germline values: CDR1 GTSNPN, CDR2 SVGIG (reference sequence). V lost 3 bases to trimming and J lost 7 bases, with 15 bases between them. There are 13 residues in the CDR3. CDR3 in amino acids: CAWSSGVGIEAFF. The CDR3 nucleotides are TGTGCCTGGAGCTCGGGGGTTGGGATTGAAGCTTTCTTT.

A word on this clone: Different DNA sequences within this sample yield the same CDR3. V and J are TRBV25-1 and TRBJ2-7; no clear D gene. The germline V gene encodes CDR1 MGHDK and CDR2 SYGVNS. V lost 4 bases, J lost 3 bases, and 4 bases lay in between. This CDR3 has 11 residues. The CDR3 spells CASSVSYEQYF. Here the CDR3 DNA reads TGTGCCAGCAGTGTTAGCTACGAGCAGTACTTC.

The chain employs TRBV14 and TRBJ2-7; 7 bases agree with TRBD1. CDR1 is SGHDN, CDR2 FVKESK, per germline. With 2 bases clipped from V and 6 bases from J, the junction kept 7 bases outside the gene matches. The CDR3 sequence is 14 residues long. CDR3 sequence reads: CASSQRQGTGEQYF. For the CDR3, the DNA is TGTGCCAGCAGCCAAAGACAGGGTACGGGCGAGCAGTACTTC.

This clone showed up just a few times. The rearrangement uses TRBV7-9 and TRBJ1-6, with TRBD1 matching 10 bases. This CDR3 is built from 12 residues. V lost 6 bases and J lost 11; bases outside the gene matches: 1. From germline, CDR1 is SEHNR and CDR2 FQNEAQ (reference sequence). The CDR3 DNA reads TGTGCCAGCAGGGGGACAGGGGCACCCCTCCACTTT. Translated, it gives CASRGTGAPLHF.

V gene TRBV6-6 combines with J gene TRBJ2-1; D may be TRBD2 (6 bases). Per germline, CDR1 MNHNY and CDR2 SVGAGI (reference sequence). The length of the CDR3 is 14 residues. V lost 1 base, J lost 10 bases, and 14 bases lay in between. In DNA form, the CDR3 reads TGTGCCAGCAGTTACTGGGTCGGGGGTAAGGAGCAGTTCTTC. Translating it yields CASSYWVGGKEQFF.

The rearrangement joins TRBV2 to TRBJ1-1, with D possibly being TRBD1 (6 bases). V was trimmed by 9 bases and J by 7 bases, leaving 18 bases between them. The CDR3 runs 13 residues. Germline V CDR1 and CDR2: SNHLY, FYNNEI. The CDR3 sequence is CARVQGAPLEAFF. CDR3 bases: TGTGCCAGGGTACAGGGTGCTCCTCTTGAAGCTTTCTTT.

This chain joins TRBV13 and TRBJ2-7, with 8 bases matching TRBD1. The CDR3 is 15 residues long. Germline V gives CDR1 PRHDT, CDR2 FYEKMQ (reference sequence). Unmatched junction bases numbered 4, after V lost 0 bases and J lost 3 bases. The CDR3 loop is CASSLGGQGLYEQYF. Here the CDR3 DNA reads TGTGCCAGCAGCTTAGGTGGACAGGGTCTCTACGAGCAGTACTTC.